The next 8 T cell receptor beta chains were all read from a single sample in a study of blood T cell repertoires in COVID-19. The protocol was immunoSEQ multiplex PCR, while the TCRdb copy is restricted to in-frame clones and leaves out a portion. The top ten hold roughly 8.7% of the sample, which has over 200,000 clones, 70% to 90% seen once. Sequenced input: PBMCs or T cells enriched from blood (not recorded which). Receptors originate from a man in his forties who had recovered from COVID-19.

V usage is TRBV19 and J usage is TRBJ1-6; possibly TRBD1 for D (5 bases). The CDR3 totals 13 residues. V lost 11 bases to trimming and J lost 3 bases, with 11 bases between them. Germline lookup yields CDR1 LNHDA and CDR2 SQIVND (reference sequence). The chain's CDR3 is CASRQYYNSPLHF. The CDR3 DNA reads TGTGCCTCCCGACAGTACTATAATTCACCCCTCCACTTT.

The chain couples TRBV5-4 to TRBJ2-3; 7 bases align to TRBD1. The trim removed 4 bases at V and 1 base at J, leaving 6 bases unmatched. CDR1 is SGHNT and CDR2 is YYREEE in the germline V gene (reference sequence). The CDR3 sequence is 15 residues long. The CDR3 DNA reads as TGTGCCAGCAGCCCGGACAGGCGGCGCACAGATACGCAGTATTTT. Residues: CASSPDRRRTDTQYF.

The V call is TRBV24-1, the J call TRBJ2-3; 10 bases fit TRBD1. The germline V gene has CDR1 KGHDR and CDR2 SFDVKD. V shed 10 bases, J shed 1 base, and the junction held 7 bases outside the gene matches. The CDR3 has 15 amino acids. In nucleotides, the CDR3 is TGTGCCACTGCCTCCGGGACAGGGGGCACAGATACGCAGTATTTT. Its protein product is CATASGTGGTDTQYF.

This rearrangement joins TRBV6-5 to TRBJ1-3, with D unresolved. Germline assignment: CDR1 MNHEY and CDR2 SVGAGI. This CDR3 is built from 13 residues. Between the trimmed V and J ends, which lost 6 bases and 6 bases, there was a span of 12 bases. This CDR3 is CASRTGSQNTIYF. In DNA form, the CDR3 reads TGTGCCAGCAGGACTGGCAGCCAAAACACCATATATTTT.

The rearrangement uses TRBV24-1 and TRBJ2-5; a weak D match, TRBD1 (6 bases). CDR1 and CDR2 from the germline V gene are KGHDR and SFDVKD. The V end was cut by 9 bases, the J end by 6 bases, with 13 bases between. The CDR3 extends over 12 amino acids. The CDR3 DNA follows: TGTGCCACCTCCGGGGACACCCAGACCCAGTACTTC. This encodes CATSGDTQTQYF.

V is TRBV2 and J is TRBJ2-2; 10 bases align to TRBD2. The CDR3 length is 16 residues. Germline V gene lookup returns CDR1 SNHLY and CDR2 FYNNEI. V shed 3 bases, J shed 2 bases, and the junction held 3 bases outside the gene matches. CDR3 region: CASSDSGRSNTGELFF. The DNA for the CDR3 is TGTGCCAGCAGTGATAGCGGGAGGAGTAACACCGGGGAGCTGTTTTTT. Based on the CDR3 plus reference TRBV2 and TRBJ2-2, the full variable domain is EPEVTQTPSHQVTQMGQEVILRCVPISNHLYFYWYRQILGQKVEFLVSFYNNEISEKSEIFDDQFSVERPDGSNFTLKIRSTKLEDSAMYFCASSDSGRSNTGELFFGEGSRLTVL.

J is TRBJ1-2 and V is TRBV6-1; D is unresolved. V lost 0 bases and J lost 8, with 10 bases in between. This CDR3 is 13 amino acids long. Germline V gives CDR1 MNHNS, CDR2 SASEGT. CDR3 DNA sequence: TGTGCCAGCAGTGAAGCTGTAGGCGGGGGCTACACCTTC. Its translation is CASSEAVGGGYTF.

The genes are TRBV14 and TRBJ2-7, with 8 positions matching TRBD1. Germline V lookup: CDR1 SGHDN, CDR2 FVKESK. Unmatched junction bases numbered 5, after V lost 6 bases and J lost 4 bases. The CDR3 consists of 13 residues. The CDR3, as DNA: TGTGCCAGCAGAGAACAGGGGGATTACGAGCAGTACTTC. Amino acids: CASREQGDYEQYF.